These T cell receptor beta chains were read from a single sample in a study of T-cell memory formation after mild COVID-19. Each CDR3 protein is one row after TCRdb ran MiXCR on the 5' RACE reads. The sample shows roughly 510,000 distinct CDR3 sequences, 17% of them seen only once. The material sequenced was PBMCs or a T cell subset sorted from them (not recorded which). Receptor source: an adult woman who had mild COVID-19 (a few samples of this study predate the infection). Cell type and time point are not known. Each CDR3 is given with its conserved first and last residue. The D gene is left open where the match is weak.

J gene | D gene | V gene | CDR3 protein
TRBJ1-5 | . | TRBV15 | CATSRELDYHGNQPQHF
TRBJ1-6 | . | TRBV2 | CASRFNRVGNSPLHF
TRBJ2-1 | . | TRBV30 | CAREASVRNGEQFF
TRBJ1-1 | . | TRBV15 | CATSRASNTEAFF
TRBJ2-7 | TRBD2 | TRBV6-5 | CASSLERGSGSYEQYF
TRBJ1-5 | . | TRBV7-2 | CASSLRGIYSNQPQHF
TRBJ2-3 | TRBD2 | TRBV6-2/TRBV6-3 | CASSTRLAGSTDTQYF
TRBJ2-1 | TRBD2 | TRBV5-6 | CASSLGLAGEDEQFF
TRBJ1-1 | . | TRBV29-1 | CSVEGTGNTEAFF
TRBJ2-7 | . | TRBV20-1 | CSPKQGDEQYF
TRBJ2-1 | . | TRBV5-5 | CASSLPVNEQFF
TRBJ2-7 | TRBD1 | TRBV7-9 | CASSLGQGNSYEQYF
TRBJ2-1 | TRBD1 | TRBV7-7 | CASSLGQYNEQFF
TRBJ2-3 | TRBD2 | TRBV2 | CASSELASGGTDTQYF
TRBJ2-5 | TRBD1 | TRBV19 | CASSMDRAETQYF
TRBJ2-4 | . | TRBV6-2/TRBV6-3 | CASSYSSPGNIQYF
TRBJ1-2 | TRBD1 | TRBV20-1 | CSAGDRGYGYTF
TRBJ2-1 | . | TRBV5-4 | CAAREETYNEQFF
TRBJ2-7 | . | TRBV6-5 | CASSYFKIGEQYF
TRBJ1-6 | . | TRBV5-1 | CASTDPQGMAPLHF
TRBJ2-5 | . | TRBV7-9 | CASSLDRVPQETQYF
TRBJ2-2 | TRBD1 | TRBV12-3/TRBV12-4 | CASRFLWGQGAGELFF
TRBJ2-7 | . | TRBV6-5 | CASSPFDPAPFYEQYF
TRBJ2-7 | . | TRBV3-1 | CASSQGWVGAGSYEQYF
TRBJ2-1 | . | TRBV6-2/TRBV6-3 | CASTKLSRGLNNEQFF
TRBJ2-1 | TRBD2 | TRBV20-1 | CSASGRMGLAGGPRSYNEQFF
TRBJ2-5 | . | TRBV6-6 | CASSYSRRGQETQYF
TRBJ2-3 | TRBD2 | TRBV6-1 | CASSEVGTPRGSAQYF
TRBJ2-5 | . | TRBV7-6 | CASSSGPRIGGFKETQYF
TRBJ2-3 | . | TRBV12-3/TRBV12-4 | CASTSLGGYTDTQYF
TRBJ2-7 | . | TRBV14 | CASSQDFQGREYF
TRBJ2-1 | TRBD2 | TRBV9 | CASSGHWTSSTSNEQFF
TRBJ2-3 | . | TRBV6-2/TRBV6-3 | CASSRIRDTQYF
TRBJ2-7 | TRBD1 | TRBV19 | CASSRGQPYEQYF
TRBJ2-5 | . | TRBV7-6 | CASSLPEKTQYF
TRBJ1-2 | . | TRBV12-3/TRBV12-4 | CASSLSRSYGYTF
TRBJ2-2 | TRBD1 | TRBV24-1 | CATSDLGQGQTGELFF
TRBJ1-2 | TRBD1 | TRBV4-2 | CASSQGSTGANYGYTF
TRBJ2-3 | TRBD2 | TRBV12-3/TRBV12-4 | CASRPAGVTDTQYF
TRBJ2-3 | . | TRBV30 | CAWSPSTDTQYF
TRBJ1-2 | . | TRBV9 | CASSVDGGEYGYTF
TRBJ2-2 | TRBD2 | TRBV5-1 | CASSLPQPGTSGRANTGELFF
TRBJ2-3 | . | TRBV27 | CASSSGPITDTQYF
TRBJ1-2 | . | TRBV5-4 | CASSRSTGQANYGYTF